This T cell receptor (beta chain) came from a study of cytomegalovirus exposure and HLA in healthy donors. The overall study: HLA-typed donors contributed about 85 million unique TCRs, which were held in an early data release.

Primers: 60 Vbeta forward and 13 Jbeta reverse. Sequenced by immunoSEQ multiplex PCR; TCRdb stores in-frame clones only, minus some. This sample has nearly 100,000 clones; approximately 76% occur once, and the top ten carry 15% to 20%. General study findings and limits: There were a few CMV-associated chains whose specificity for CMV antigens was confirmed in vitro. Later analysis found that TCR beta chains associated with HLA were more clonally expanded than other, equally common chains.

A word on this clone: Its matching antigen is unknown.

Each donor was nominally healthy when sampled (though unrecorded immune exposures were likely). Germline loops: CDR1 MNHEY, CDR2 SMNVEV (reference sequence). V was clipped by 5 bases and J by 9 bases, with 21 bases between them. There are 15 residues in the CDR3. This receptor was taken from a woman aged 55-75 years in good health and CMV-seropositive. The chain joins TRBV27 to TRBJ2-3; perhaps TRBD1 as D (8 bases). Sequencing was done on a sample of PBMCs. In DNA form, the CDR3 reads TGTGCCAGCAGTCAGAGAGACAGGGGAGGGGAAACGCAGTATTTT. Protein: CASSQRDRGGETQYF.